The clone carrying this T cell receptor (beta chain) came up many times. This record belongs to a study of Graves' ophthalmopathy and Graves' hyperthyroidism. The CDR3 totals 13 residues. V dropped 10 bases and J dropped 2 bases, with 14 bases sitting between them. The germline gives CDR1 ENHRY, CDR2 SYGVKD. For repertoire sequencing, the TCR beta CDR3 regions were amplified from RNA transcripts. In the first round, RT-PCR was carried out with HTBI primers, and a multiplex PCR formed the second round. Each CDR3 protein is one row after TCRdb ran MiXCR on the multiplex PCR reads. The repertoire consists of approximately 540,000 distinct CDR3 sequences, with under 40% occurring once and the leading ten covering about 4.2%.

Sequences were obtained from peripheral blood or thyroid tissue (not recorded which). The TCR sequence derives from an adult man with Graves' hyperthyroidism. The V and J genes are TRBV10-3 and TRBJ1-1; D may be TRBD1 (5 bases). The CDR3 DNA reads TGTGCCAGCAGGCGTGGGGGAAACACTGAAGCTTTCTTT. It encodes CASRRGGNTEAFF.